What follows are 3 T cell receptor beta chains derived from one specimen sequenced in a study of CD8 T cells in ankylosing spondylitis. Study-wide findings and caveats: Typical of ankylosing spondylitis blood, it appeared, was a TCR beta motif of under 10 highly homologous variants.

TCRdb ran MiXCR on the 5' RACE reads and lists one entry per CDR3 protein. Among 700,000 to 1,000,000 distinct CDR3 sequences, over 9.5% were seen once, and the ten largest hold just over 0.5%. Their recognized antigens are unknown. Material: blood, either unsorted or a sorted T cell fraction (not recorded which). These receptors were obtained from a male donor with ankylosing spondylitis.

V usage is TRBV6-2 or TRBV6-3 and J usage is TRBJ2-5, with 9 bases that match TRBD1. The germline V gene has CDR1 MNHEY and CDR2 SVGEGT. V gave up 6 bases and J gave up 4 bases; unmatched junction bases: 9. The CDR3 loop spans 15 amino acids. CDR3: CASSPGTGRRETQYF. The CDR3, as DNA: TGTGCCAGCAGCCCCGGGACAGGGAGGCGAGAGACCCAGTACTTC.

This clonotype has a count of ten or more. This chain joins TRBV5-1 and TRBJ2-1, with TRBD2 matching 8 bases. The CDR3 totals 15 residues. The V gene end was trimmed by 2 bases and the J gene end by 1 base; junction bases not matched to a gene: 2. The V gene's germline CDR1 is SGHRS and CDR2 YFSETQ. CDR3 loop: CASSFSGESYNEQFF. DNA for the CDR3: TGCGCCAGCAGCTTTAGCGGGGAGTCCTACAATGAGCAGTTCTTC.

The table lists this clonotype with a few counts. DNA of the CDR3: TGTGCCAGCATCGGGAAGGGGACCGATGACCAAGAGACCCAGTACTTC. It encodes CASIGKGTDDQETQYF. The chain couples TRBV6-1 to TRBJ2-5; the D call may be TRBD1 or TRBD2 (5 bases each). The CDR3 runs 16 residues. V was pared by 7 bases and J by 0 bases, with 18 bases between. The germline CDR1 and CDR2 sequences are MNHNS and SASEGT.